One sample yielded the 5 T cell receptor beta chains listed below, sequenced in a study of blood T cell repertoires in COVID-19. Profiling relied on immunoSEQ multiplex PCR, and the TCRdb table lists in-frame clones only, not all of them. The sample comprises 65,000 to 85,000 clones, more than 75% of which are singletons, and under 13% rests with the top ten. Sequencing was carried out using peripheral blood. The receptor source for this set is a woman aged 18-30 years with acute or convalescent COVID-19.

The CDR3 region is CASSVGIGGFFAGNTIYF. CDR3 sequence (DNA): TGTGCCAGCAGCGTTGGTATCGGGGGATTCTTTGCTGGAAACACCATATATTTT. The rearrangement links TRBV9 to TRBJ1-3; D perhaps matches TRBD1 (5 bases). Germline V lookup: CDR1 SGDLS, CDR2 YYNGEE. The CDR3 is made up of 18 amino acids. Trimming stripped 2 bases from V and 2 bases from J, with 20 bases between.

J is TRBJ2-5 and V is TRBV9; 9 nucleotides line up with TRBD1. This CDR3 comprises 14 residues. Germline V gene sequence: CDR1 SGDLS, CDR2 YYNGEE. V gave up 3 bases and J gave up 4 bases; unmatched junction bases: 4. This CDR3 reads CASSEGTGLETQYF. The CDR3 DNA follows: TGTGCCAGCAGCGAAGGGACAGGGCTAGAGACCCAGTACTTC.

The CDR3 loop is CASSPLQGRNQPQHF. The CDR3, as DNA: TGTGCCAGCTCACCCCTACAGGGACGCAATCAGCCCCAGCATTTT. The chain has TRBV18 and TRBJ1-5, with D perhaps TRBD1 (6 bases). This CDR3 is 15 amino acids long. Trimming removed 3 bases from V and 2 bases from J, with 11 bases in between. CDR1 is KGHSH, CDR2 LQKENI, per germline.

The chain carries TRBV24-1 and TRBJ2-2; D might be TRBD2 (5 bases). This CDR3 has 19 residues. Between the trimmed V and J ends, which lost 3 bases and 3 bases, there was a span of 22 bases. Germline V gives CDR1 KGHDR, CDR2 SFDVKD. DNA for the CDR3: TGTGCCACCAGTGATACCGGATTCACCCGGGGTCAATACACCGGGGAGCTGTTTTTT. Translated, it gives CATSDTGFTRGQYTGELFF.

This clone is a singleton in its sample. The CDR3 here is CASSLRGTEAFF. The CDR3 DNA sequence: TGTGCCAGCAGTTTACGGGGAACTGAAGCTTTCTTT. The V gene is TRBV12-3 or TRBV12-4, the J gene TRBJ1-1; D gene unclear. The V gene lost 2 bases and the J gene lost 5 bases, with 6 bases spanning the gap. This CDR3 has 12 residues.